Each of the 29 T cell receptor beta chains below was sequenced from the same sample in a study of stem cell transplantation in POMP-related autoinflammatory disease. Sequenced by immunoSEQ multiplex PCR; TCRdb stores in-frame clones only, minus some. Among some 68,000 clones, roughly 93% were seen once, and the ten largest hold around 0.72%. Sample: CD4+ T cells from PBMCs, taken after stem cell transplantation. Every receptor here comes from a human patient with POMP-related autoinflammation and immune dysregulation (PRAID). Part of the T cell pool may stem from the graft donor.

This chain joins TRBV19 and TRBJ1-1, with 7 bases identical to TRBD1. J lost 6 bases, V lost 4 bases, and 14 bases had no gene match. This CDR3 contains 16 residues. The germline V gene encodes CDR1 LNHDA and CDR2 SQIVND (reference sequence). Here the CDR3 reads CASSKQDRVGRAEAFF. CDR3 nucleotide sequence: TGTGCCAGTAGTAAACAAGACAGGGTGGGACGGGCTGAAGCTTTCTTT. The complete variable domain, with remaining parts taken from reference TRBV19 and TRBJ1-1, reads DGGITQSPKYLFRKEGQNVTLSCEQNLNHDAMYWYRQDPGQGLRLIYYSQIVNDFQKGDIAEGYSVSREKKESFPLTVTSAQKNPTAFYLCASSKQDRVGRAEAFFGQGTRLTVV.

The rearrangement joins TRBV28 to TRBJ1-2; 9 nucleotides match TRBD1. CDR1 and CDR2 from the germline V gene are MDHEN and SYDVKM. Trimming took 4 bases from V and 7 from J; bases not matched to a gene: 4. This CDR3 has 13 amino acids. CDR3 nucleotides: TGTGCCAGCAGTTCCCCGACAGGGGGTGGCTACACCTTC. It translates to CASSSPTGGGYTF.

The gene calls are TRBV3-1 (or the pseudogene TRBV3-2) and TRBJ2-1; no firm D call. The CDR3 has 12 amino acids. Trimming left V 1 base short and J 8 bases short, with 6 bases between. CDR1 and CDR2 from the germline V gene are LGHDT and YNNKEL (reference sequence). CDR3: CASSQVGYEQFF. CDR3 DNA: TGTGCCAGCAGCCAAGTGGGGTATGAGCAGTTCTTC.

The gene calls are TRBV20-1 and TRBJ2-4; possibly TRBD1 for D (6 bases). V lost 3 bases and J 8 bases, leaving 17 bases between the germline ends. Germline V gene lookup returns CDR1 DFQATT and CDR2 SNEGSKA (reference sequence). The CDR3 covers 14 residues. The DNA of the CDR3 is TGCAGTGCTAGTGTCGCCAGGGGCATGGACATTCAGTACTTC. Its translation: CSASVARGMDIQYF.

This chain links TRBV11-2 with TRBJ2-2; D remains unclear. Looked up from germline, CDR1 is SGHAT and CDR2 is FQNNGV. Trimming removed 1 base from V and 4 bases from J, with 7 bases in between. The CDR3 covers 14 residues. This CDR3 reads CASSLGLFTGELFF. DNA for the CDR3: TGTGCCAGCAGCTTAGGGCTGTTCACCGGGGAGCTGTTTTTT.

The CDR3 DNA reads as TGTGCCAGCAGCCTAGCGGGGGCCAATGAGCAGTTCTTC. This sequence encodes CASSLAGANEQFF. V and J are TRBV3-1 (or the pseudogene TRBV3-2) and TRBJ2-1; 9 bases match TRBD2. Trimming took 4 bases from V and 6 from J; bases not matched to a gene: 1. The CDR3 has 13 amino acids. The germline V gene encodes CDR1 LGHDT and CDR2 YNNKEL (reference sequence).

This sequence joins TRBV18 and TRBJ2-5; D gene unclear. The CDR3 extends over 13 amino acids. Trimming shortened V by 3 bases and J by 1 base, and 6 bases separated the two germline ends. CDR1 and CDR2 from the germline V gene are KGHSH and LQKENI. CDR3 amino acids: CASSPIPQETQYF. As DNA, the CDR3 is TGTGCCAGCTCACCGATCCCCCAAGAGACCCAGTACTTC.

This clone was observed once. CDR3 residues: CASGLGLAGRSEQFF. The CDR3 DNA sequence: TGTGCTAGTGGTTTGGGGCTAGCGGGAAGGAGTGAGCAGTTCTTC. The chain uses TRBV12-5 and TRBJ2-1; 9 bases fit TRBD2. The germline gives CDR1 LGHNT, CDR2 FRNRAP. This CDR3 spans 15 amino acids. V dropped 1 base and J dropped 9; count of bases not matched to a gene: 7.

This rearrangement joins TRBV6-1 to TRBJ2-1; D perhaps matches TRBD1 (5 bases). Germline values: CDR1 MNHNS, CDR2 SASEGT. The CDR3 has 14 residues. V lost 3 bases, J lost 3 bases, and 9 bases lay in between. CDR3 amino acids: CASSEGRLYNEQFF. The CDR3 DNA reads TGTGCCAGCAGTGAGGGGCGGCTCTACAATGAGCAGTTCTTC.

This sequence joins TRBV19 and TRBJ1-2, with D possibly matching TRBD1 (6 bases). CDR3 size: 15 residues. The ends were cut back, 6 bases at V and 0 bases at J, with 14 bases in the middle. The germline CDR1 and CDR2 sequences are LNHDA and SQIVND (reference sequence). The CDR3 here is CASRQGMRANYGYTF. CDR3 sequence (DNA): TGTGCCAGTAGGCAGGGGATGCGGGCTAACTATGGCTACACCTTC.

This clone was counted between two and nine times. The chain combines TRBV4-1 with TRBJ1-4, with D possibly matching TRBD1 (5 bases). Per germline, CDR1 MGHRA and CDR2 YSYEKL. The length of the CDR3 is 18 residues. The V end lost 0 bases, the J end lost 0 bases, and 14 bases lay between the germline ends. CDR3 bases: TGCGCCAGCAGCCAAGAGGCCCCGTTAGGGGCAACTAATGAAAAACTGTTTTTT. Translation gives CASSQEAPLGATNEKLFF.

The DNA of the CDR3 is TGTGCCAGTAGTTACAGGGACACGAATAATTCACCCCTCCACTTT. This translates into CASSYRDTNNSPLHF. The V call is TRBV2, the J call TRBJ1-6; maybe TRBD1 (6 bases). The germline V and J ends were trimmed by 9 bases and 5 bases, with 17 bases remaining between them. This CDR3 is 15 amino acids long. Per germline, CDR1 SNHLY and CDR2 FYNNEI.

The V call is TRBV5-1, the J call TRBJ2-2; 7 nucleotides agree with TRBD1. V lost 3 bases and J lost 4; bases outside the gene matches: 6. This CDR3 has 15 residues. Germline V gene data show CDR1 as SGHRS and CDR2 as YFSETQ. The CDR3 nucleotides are TGCGCCAGCAGCTCGGACAGGATAAGCACCGGGGAGCTGTTTTTT. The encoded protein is CASSSDRISTGELFF.

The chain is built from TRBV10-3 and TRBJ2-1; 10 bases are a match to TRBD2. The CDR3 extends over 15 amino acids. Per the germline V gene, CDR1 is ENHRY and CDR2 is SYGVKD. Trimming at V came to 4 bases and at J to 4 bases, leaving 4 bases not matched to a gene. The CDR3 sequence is CAISAVLAGYNEQFF. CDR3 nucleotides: TGTGCCATCAGTGCAGTACTAGCGGGGTACAATGAGCAGTTCTTC.

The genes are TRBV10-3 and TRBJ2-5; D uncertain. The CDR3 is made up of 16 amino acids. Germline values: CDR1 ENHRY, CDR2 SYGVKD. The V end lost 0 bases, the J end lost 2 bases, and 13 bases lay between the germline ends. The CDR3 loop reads CAISESNRPHQETQYF. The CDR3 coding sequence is TGTGCCATCAGTGAGTCGAATCGGCCCCATCAAGAGACCCAGTACTTC.

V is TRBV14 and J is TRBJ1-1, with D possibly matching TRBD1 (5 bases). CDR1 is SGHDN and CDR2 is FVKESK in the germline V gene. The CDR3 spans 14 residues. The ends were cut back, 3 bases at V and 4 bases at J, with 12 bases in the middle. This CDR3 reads CASSHPRVGTEAFF. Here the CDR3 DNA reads TGTGCCAGCAGCCACCCCAGGGTAGGCACTGAAGCTTTCTTT.

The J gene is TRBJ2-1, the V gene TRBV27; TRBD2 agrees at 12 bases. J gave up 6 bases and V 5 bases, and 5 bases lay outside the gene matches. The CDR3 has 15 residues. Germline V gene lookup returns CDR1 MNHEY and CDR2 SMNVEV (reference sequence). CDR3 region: CASSPTSGSLNEQFF. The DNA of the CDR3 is TGTGCCAGCAGTCCGACTAGCGGGAGCCTCAATGAGCAGTTCTTC.

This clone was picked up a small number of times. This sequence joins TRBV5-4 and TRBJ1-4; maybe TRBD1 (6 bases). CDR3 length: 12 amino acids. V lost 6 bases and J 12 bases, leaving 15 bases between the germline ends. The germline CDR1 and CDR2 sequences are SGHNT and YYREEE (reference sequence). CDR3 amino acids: CASTIKGGQLFF. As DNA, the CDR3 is TGTGCCAGCACCATTAAAGGGGGTCAACTGTTTTTT.

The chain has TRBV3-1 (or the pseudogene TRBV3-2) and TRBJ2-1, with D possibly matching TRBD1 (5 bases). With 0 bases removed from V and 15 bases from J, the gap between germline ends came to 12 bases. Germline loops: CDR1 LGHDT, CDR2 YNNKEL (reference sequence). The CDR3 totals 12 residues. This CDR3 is CASSQERRQLFF. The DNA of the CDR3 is TGTGCCAGCAGCCAAGAGAGGAGACAGTTGTTCTTC.

In nucleotides, the CDR3 is TGTGCCAGCAGTGAACCGGGTTCCACTGAAGCTTTCTTT. It codes for CASSEPGSTEAFF. The chain employs TRBV2 and TRBJ1-1; no clear D. V was pared by 2 bases and J by 4 bases, with 8 bases between. CDR1 is SNHLY, CDR2 FYNNEI, per germline. The CDR3 is made up of 13 amino acids.

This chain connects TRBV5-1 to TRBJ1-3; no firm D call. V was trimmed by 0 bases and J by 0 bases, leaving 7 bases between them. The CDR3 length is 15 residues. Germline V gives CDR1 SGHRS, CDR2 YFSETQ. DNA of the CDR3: TGCGCCAGCAGCTTGGCCAAACCCTCTGGAAACACCATATATTTT. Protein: CASSLAKPSGNTIYF.

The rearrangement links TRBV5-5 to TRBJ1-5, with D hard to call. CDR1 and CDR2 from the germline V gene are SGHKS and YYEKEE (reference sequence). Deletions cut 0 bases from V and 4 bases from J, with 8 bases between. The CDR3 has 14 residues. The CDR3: CASSLGRGNQPQHF. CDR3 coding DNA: TGTGCCAGCAGCTTGGGACGGGGAAATCAGCCCCAGCATTTT.

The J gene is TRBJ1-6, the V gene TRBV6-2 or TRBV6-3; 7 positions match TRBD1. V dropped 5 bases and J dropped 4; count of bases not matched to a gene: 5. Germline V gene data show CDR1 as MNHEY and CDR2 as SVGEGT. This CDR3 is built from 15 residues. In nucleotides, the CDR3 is TGTGCCAGCAGTACGCAGGGGGAGTATAATTCACCCCTCCACTTT. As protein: CASSTQGEYNSPLHF.

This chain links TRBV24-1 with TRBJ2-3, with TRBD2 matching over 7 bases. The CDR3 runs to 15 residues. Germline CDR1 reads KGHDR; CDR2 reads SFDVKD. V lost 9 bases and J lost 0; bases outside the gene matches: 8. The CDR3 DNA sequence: TGTGCCACCCCTAGCGGAAGTGGTAGCACAGATACGCAGTATTTT. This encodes CATPSGSGSTDTQYF.

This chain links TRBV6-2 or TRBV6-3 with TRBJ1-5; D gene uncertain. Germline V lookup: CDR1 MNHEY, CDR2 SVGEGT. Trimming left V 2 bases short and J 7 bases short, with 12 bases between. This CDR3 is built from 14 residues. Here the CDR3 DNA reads TGTGCCAGCAGTTACCGGGCGCGCGGACAGCCCCAGCATTTT. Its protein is CASSYRARGQPQHF.

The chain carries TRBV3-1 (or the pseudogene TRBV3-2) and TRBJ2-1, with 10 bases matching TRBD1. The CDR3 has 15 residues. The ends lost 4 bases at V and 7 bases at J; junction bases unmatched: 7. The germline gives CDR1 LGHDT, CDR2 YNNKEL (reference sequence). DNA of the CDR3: TGTGCCAGCAGCCCCGTCCCGGGACAGGGGAATGAGCAGTTCTTC. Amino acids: CASSPVPGQGNEQFF.

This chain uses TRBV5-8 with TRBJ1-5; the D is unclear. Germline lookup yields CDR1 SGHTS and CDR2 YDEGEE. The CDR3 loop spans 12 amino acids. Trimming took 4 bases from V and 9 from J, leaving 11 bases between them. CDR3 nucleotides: TGTGCCAGCAGCCTCCGCGCGGGGCCCCAGCATTTT. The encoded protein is CASSLRAGPQHF. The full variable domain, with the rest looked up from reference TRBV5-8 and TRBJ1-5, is EAGVTQSPTHLIKTRGQQATLRCSPISGHTSVYWYQQALGLGLQFLLWYDEGEERNRGNFPPRFSGRQFPNYSSELNVNALELEDSALYLCASSLRAGPQHFGDGTRLSIL.

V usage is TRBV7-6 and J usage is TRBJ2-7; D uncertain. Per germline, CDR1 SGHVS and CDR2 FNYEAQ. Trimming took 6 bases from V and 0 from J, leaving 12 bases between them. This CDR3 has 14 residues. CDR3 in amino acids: CASSLGGLSYEQYF. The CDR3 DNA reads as TGTGCCAGCAGTCTCGGCGGCCTCTCCTACGAGCAGTACTTC.

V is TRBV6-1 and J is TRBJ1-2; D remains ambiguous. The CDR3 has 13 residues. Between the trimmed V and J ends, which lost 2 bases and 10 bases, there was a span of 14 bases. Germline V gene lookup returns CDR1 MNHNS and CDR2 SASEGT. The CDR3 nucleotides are TGTGCCAGCAGTGAAACGGACGATTCACTCTACACCTTC. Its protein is CASSETDDSLYTF.